A selection of T cell receptor beta chains follows, all from one sample in a study of identical twins. TCRdb reprocessed the 5' RACE reads with MiXCR, giving one entry per CDR3 protein. The sample yields some 600,000 distinct CDR3 sequences, roughly 6.6% seen once. These data also formed part of another study, on yellow fever vaccine responses in identical twins.

The source material was PBMCs. Receptor source: a woman aged 18 to 35 in good health. Both conserved end residues are part of each CDR3. The D gene is left open where the match is weak. Clone size is stated in some rows and not others, as once, few, many or a class when expanded.

TRBD2	TRBV7-9	few	TRBJ2-3	TGTGCCAGCAGCTTAAATAGCGGGGGGAACACAGATACGCAGTATTTT	CASSLNSGGNTDTQYF
TRBD1	TRBV20-1	few	TRBJ1-1	TGCAGTGCTAGAGACTACAGGGGGAGGACTGAAGCTTTCTTT	CSARDYRGRTEAFF
.	TRBV20-1	.	TRBJ2-3	TGCAGTGCTAGAGGTCAGCGTGGGACTAGCACAGATACGCAGTATTTT	CSARGQRGTSTDTQYF
TRBD2	TRBV7-3	.	TRBJ2-1	TGTGCCAGCAGCCTAGACCCGGGACTAGCGTTCAATGAGCAGTTCTTC	CASSLDPGLAFNEQFF
TRBD2	TRBV9	many	TRBJ2-1	TGTGCCAGCAGCGCCGGGACTAGCGGGAGTGAGGTGCAGTTCTTC	CASSAGTSGSEVQFF
.	TRBV20-1	.	TRBJ2-1	TGCAGTGCAACACTAGCTAGGGGGCTTAATGAGCAGTTCTTC	CSATLARGLNEQFF
.	TRBV18	.	TRBJ2-7	TGTGCCAGCTCAGTAGCGGCAATGAGCTCCTACGAGCAGTACTTC	CASSVAAMSSYEQYF
.	TRBV4-2	.	TRBJ2-1	TGTGCCAGCAGCCAAACTCCGACAGGAGGGCGAGATGAGCAGTTCTTC	CASSQTPTGGRDEQFF
TRBD2	TRBV5-6	.	TRBJ2-1	TGTGCCAGCAGCTTGATAATTCTGCCGGCGGAGCGGGGGAACTACAATGAGCAGTTCTTC	CASSLIILPAERGNYNEQFF
.	TRBV28	few	TRBJ2-1	TGTGCCAGCAGTCAAGCCGACCGCAATGAGCAGTTCTTC	CASSQADRNEQFF
.	TRBV20-1	.	TRBJ2-5	TGCAGTGCCGCGCCTTACCAAGAGACCCAGTACTTC	CSAAPYQETQYF
.	TRBV2	many	TRBJ2-1	TGTGCCAGCAGACCCGGGAGCCCGTACAATGAGCAGTTCTTC	CASRPGSPYNEQFF
.	TRBV12-3/TRBV12-4	.	TRBJ2-7	TGTGCCAGCACCCGGGACTCACAGAGCTACGAGCAGTACTTC	CASTRDSQSYEQYF
TRBD2	TRBV24-1	.	TRBJ2-1	TGTGCCACCTCAATCGGGGGGTGGATCGATGAGCAGTTCTTC	CATSIGGWIDEQFF
.	TRBV10-3	many	TRBJ2-1	TGTGCCATCAGTGAGTCGACATTTGAGCAGTTCTTC	CAISESTFEQFF
TRBD1	TRBV7-9	few	TRBJ1-1	TGTGCCAGCAGCTCGGGACAGGGAGGGGACACTGAAGCTTTCTTT	CASSSGQGGDTEAFF
.	TRBV20-1	.	TRBJ2-7	TGCAGTGCTACTCAGGAGGGCCTGAACGAGCAGTACTTC	CSATQEGLNEQYF
.	TRBV5-1	.	TRBJ1-4	TGCGCCAGCAGCACCGGGGGGCAGCCGAATGAAAAACTGTTTTTT	CASSTGGQPNEKLFF
TRBD1	TRBV29-1	.	TRBJ1-2	TGCAGCGCCGGGGGGACAGAAGACTATGGCTACACCTTC	CSAGGTEDYGYTF
.	TRBV7-9	few	TRBJ1-6	TGTGCCAGCAGCTCAGTCGGTGGGTCAATGGATTCACCCCTCCACTTT	CASSSVGGSMDSPLHF
.	TRBV5-1	.	TRBJ2-2	TGCGCCAGCAGCTTGCGACTAGGAGTCAACACCGGGGAGCTGTTTTTT	CASSLRLGVNTGELFF
TRBD2	TRBV20-1	.	TRBJ2-3	TGCAGTGCTAGTGGGTTTAGCGGGAGGTCCTCCACAGATACGCAGTATTTT	CSASGFSGRSSTDTQYF
TRBD1	TRBV4-1	many	TRBJ1-2	TGCGCCAGCAGCCAAGACGCCGACACGACAGGGTTCTATGGCTACACCTTC	CASSQDADTTGFYGYTF
TRBD1	TRBV7-8	many	TRBJ1-5	TGTGCCAGCAGCCCAACAGGGGGTGAACAGCCCCAGCATTTT	CASSPTGGEQPQHF
TRBD1	TRBV28	few	TRBJ2-2	TGTGCCAGCACCATACAGGGGGGAACCGGGGAGCTGTTTTTT	CASTIQGGTGELFF
.	TRBV20-1	.	TRBJ1-4	TGCAGTGCTTGGAGCGGACACACGAAAAATGAAAAACTGTTTTTT	CSAWSGHTKNEKLFF
TRBD1	TRBV14	many	TRBJ2-2	TGTGCCAGCAGCAACACCGCAGGGGGCTTCACCGGGGAGCTGTTTTTT	CASSNTAGGFTGELFF
.	TRBV2	few	TRBJ2-3	TGTGCCAGCAGTGAAGGCAGGAGCACAGATACGCAGTATTTT	CASSEGRSTDTQYF
.	TRBV7-8	.	TRBJ2-7	TGTGCCAGCAGCTTAGAATTAGCGAACTCCTACGAGCAGTACTTC	CASSLELANSYEQYF
TRBD1	TRBV6-1	few	TRBJ2-5	TGTGCCAGCAGTGACCCGGGACAGGGTATGAAGACCCAGTACTTC	CASSDPGQGMKTQYF
.	TRBV10-2	few	TRBJ2-1	TGCGCCAGCAGTGACAGGCTTCCCTCCTACAATGAGCAGTTCTTC	CASSDRLPSYNEQFF
.	TRBV12-3/TRBV12-4	few	TRBJ2-5	TGTGCCAGCAGTTTTAGGACACCTAATTTCGAGACCCAGTACTTC	CASSFRTPNFETQYF
.	TRBV28	many	TRBJ1-1	TGTGCCAGCAGCTCTGGACAATTGAACACTGAAGCTTTCTTT	CASSSGQLNTEAFF
.	TRBV10-3	few	TRBJ2-1	TGTGCCATCAGTGACGGGCAGGGGCTCTACAATGAGCAGTTCTTC	CAISDGQGLYNEQFF
TRBD2	TRBV12-3/TRBV12-4	few	TRBJ2-2	TGTGCCTGCAGCATTAATCTAGCGGGGGTTCCGAACACCGGGGAGCTGTTTTTT	CACSINLAGVPNTGELFF
TRBD2	TRBV10-3	many	TRBJ2-1	TGTGCCATCGGCGAGCGGGAGTACAATGAGCAGTTCTTC	CAIGEREYNEQFF
TRBD2	TRBV5-1	.	TRBJ2-1	TGCGCCAGCAGCTTAAAGCGGGAGGGCAGCTATGAGCAGTTCTTC	CASSLKREGSYEQFF
.	TRBV29-1	few	TRBJ1-2	TGCAGCGTCCCCTGGCGGGATTCAGCTAACTATGGCTACACCTTC	CSVPWRDSANYGYTF
.	TRBV6-6	few	TRBJ2-1	TGTGCCAGCAGACTCGACAGAACCAATGAGCAGTTCTTC	CASRLDRTNEQFF
.	TRBV29-1	many	TRBJ2-5	TGCAGCGTTGAAGGACGGCGGGGACGGGGAGAGACCCAGTACTTC	CSVEGRRGRGETQYF
TRBD1	TRBV12-3/TRBV12-4	.	TRBJ2-5	TGTGCCAGCAGGGGGACAGGGGCCTCCCAAGAGACCCAGTACTTC	CASRGTGASQETQYF
.	TRBV10-3	few	TRBJ2-1	TGTGCCATCAGGGGCGCGGGGGCCCCTTTCGATGAGCAGTTCTTC	CAIRGAGAPFDEQFF
TRBD1	TRBV2	.	TRBJ2-1	TGTGCCAGCGGGCTCAGGGACAGGGTGAACAATGAGCAGTTCTTC	CASGLRDRVNNEQFF
TRBD2	TRBV29-1	.	TRBJ2-1	TGCAGCGCCGGATACGCTAGCGGGAGGGACCTCTCGCGTGAGCAGTTCTTC	CSAGYASGRDLSREQFF
.	TRBV12-3/TRBV12-4	.	TRBJ2-3	TGTGCCAGCAGTTTCGGTGAGCTTACTGACTTT	CASSFGELTDF
TRBD2	TRBV7-9	few	TRBJ2-3	TGTGCCAGCAGCTTGGGGACTAGCGGGCAGATGCAGTATTTT	CASSLGTSGQMQYF
.	TRBV20-1	.	TRBJ2-4	TGCAGTGCTAGGGCGGCGGGTAGGGGCAAAAACATTCAGTACTTC	CSARAAGRGKNIQYF
.	TRBV11-2	many	TRBJ2-1	TGTGCCAGCAGCTTAGAGTCGGCTCGCTACAATGAGCAGTTCTTC	CASSLESARYNEQFF
TRBD1	TRBV4-2	many	TRBJ2-3	TGTGCCAGCAGCAACCGGGACAGAGGCACAGATACGCAGTATTTT	CASSNRDRGTDTQYF
.	TRBV5-5	.	TRBJ2-7	TGTGCCAGCAGCCCGCCTGCTGGGTCCTACGAGCAGTACTTC	CASSPPAGSYEQYF
.	TRBV6-1	.	TRBJ1-2	TGTGCCAGCAGTCGGGACCGCCACGGGTATGGCTACACCTTC	CASSRDRHGYGYTF
.	TRBV10-3	many	TRBJ2-1	TGTGCCATCAGTGAGGATGCCGGGTTCAATGAGCAGTTCTTC	CAISEDAGFNEQFF
TRBD2	TRBV20-1	few	TRBJ2-2	TGCAGTGCTAGAGTACGGGGGGGAAACACCGGGGAGCTGTTTTTT	CSARVRGGNTGELFF
TRBD2	TRBV4-1	many	TRBJ2-3	TGCGCCAGCAGCCAAGATTGGCTAGCGGGGGCGTACGAGAGGGCAGATACGCAGTATTTT	CASSQDWLAGAYERADTQYF
TRBD2	TRBV20-1	many	TRBJ2-7	TGCAGTGCGAGACCGGGACTAGCGGGAGACGAGCAGTACTTC	CSARPGLAGDEQYF